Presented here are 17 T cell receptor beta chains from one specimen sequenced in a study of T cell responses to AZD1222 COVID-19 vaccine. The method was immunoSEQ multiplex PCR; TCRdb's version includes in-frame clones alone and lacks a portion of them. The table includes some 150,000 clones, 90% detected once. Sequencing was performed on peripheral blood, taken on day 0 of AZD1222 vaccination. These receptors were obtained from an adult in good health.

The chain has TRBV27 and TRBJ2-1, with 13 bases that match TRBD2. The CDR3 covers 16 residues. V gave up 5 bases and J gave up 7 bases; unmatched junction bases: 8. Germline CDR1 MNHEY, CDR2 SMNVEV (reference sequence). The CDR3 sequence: CASSTPTSGRLNEQFF. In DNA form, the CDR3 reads TGTGCCAGCAGTACCCCGACTAGCGGGAGGTTGAATGAGCAGTTCTTC.

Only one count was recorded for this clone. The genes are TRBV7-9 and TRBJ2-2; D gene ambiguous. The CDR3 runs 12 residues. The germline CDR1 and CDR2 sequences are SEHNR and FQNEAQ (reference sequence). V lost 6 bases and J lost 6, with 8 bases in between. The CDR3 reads CASRNLAGELFF. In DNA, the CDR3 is TGTGCCAGCAGAAATTTGGCCGGGGAGCTGTTTTTT.

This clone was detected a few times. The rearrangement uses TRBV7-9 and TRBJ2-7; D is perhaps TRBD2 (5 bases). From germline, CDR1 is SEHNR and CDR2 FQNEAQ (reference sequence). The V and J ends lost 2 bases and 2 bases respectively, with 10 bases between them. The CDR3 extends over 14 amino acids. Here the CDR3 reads CASSLQEEPYEQYF. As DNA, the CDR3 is TGTGCCAGCAGCTTACAGGAGGAACCCTACGAGCAGTACTTC.

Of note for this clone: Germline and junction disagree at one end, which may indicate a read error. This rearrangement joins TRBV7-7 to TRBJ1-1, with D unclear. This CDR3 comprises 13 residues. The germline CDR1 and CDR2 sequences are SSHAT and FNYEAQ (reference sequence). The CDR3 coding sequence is TGTGCTAGCAGCTTAGCCCCGAACACTGAAGCTTTCTTT. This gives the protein CASSLAPNTEAFF.

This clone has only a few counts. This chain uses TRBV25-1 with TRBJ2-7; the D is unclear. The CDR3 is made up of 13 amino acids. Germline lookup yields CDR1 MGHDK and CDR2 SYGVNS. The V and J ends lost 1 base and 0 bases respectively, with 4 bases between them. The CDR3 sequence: CASSESPSYEQYF. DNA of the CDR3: TGTGCCAGCAGTGAATCCCCCTCCTACGAGCAGTACTTC.

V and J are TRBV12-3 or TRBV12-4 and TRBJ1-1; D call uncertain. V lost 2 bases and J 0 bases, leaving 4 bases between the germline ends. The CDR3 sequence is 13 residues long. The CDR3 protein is CASSLLMNTEAFF. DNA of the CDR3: TGTGCCAGCAGTTTACTCATGAACACTGAAGCTTTCTTT.

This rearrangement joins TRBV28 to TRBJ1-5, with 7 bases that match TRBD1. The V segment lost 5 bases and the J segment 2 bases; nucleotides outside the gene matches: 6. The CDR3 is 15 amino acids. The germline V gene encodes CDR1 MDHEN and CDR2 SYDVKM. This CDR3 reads CASSPGQVGNQPQHF. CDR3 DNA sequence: TGTGCCAGCAGTCCCGGACAGGTGGGCAATCAGCCCCAGCATTTT.

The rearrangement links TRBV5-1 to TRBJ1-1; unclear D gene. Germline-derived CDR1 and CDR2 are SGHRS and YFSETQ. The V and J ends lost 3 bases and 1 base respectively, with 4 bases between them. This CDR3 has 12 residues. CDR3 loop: CASSWGNTEAFF. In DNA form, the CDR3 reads TGCGCCAGCAGCTGGGGGAACACTGAAGCTTTCTTT.

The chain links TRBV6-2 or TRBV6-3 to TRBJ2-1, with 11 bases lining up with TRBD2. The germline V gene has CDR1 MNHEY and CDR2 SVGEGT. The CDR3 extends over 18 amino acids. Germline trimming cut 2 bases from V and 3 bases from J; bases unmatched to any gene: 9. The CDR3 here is CASSYTTPTSGVYNEQFF. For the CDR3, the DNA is TGTGCCAGCAGTTACACGACCCCGACTAGCGGGGTCTACAATGAGCAGTTCTTC.

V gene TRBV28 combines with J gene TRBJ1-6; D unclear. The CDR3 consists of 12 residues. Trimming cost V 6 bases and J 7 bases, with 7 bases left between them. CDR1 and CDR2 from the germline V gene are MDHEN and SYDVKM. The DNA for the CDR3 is TGTGCCAGCAGCCGAGAGAATTCACCCCTCCACTTT. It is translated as CASSRENSPLHF.

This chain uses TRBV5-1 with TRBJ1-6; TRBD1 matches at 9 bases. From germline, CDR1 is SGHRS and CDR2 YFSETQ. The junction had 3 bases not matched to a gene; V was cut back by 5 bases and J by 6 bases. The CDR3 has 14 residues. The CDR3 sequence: CASSMDRGNSPLHF. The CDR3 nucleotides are TGCGCCAGCAGTATGGACAGGGGTAATTCACCCCTCCACTTT.

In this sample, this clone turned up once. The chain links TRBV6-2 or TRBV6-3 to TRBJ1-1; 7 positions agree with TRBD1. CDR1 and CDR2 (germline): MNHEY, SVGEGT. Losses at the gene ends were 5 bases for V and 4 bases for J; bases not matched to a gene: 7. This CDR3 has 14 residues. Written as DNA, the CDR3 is TGTGCCAGCAGTCCCGGGGCAGGGGGCACTGAAGCTTTCTTT. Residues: CASSPGAGGTEAFF.

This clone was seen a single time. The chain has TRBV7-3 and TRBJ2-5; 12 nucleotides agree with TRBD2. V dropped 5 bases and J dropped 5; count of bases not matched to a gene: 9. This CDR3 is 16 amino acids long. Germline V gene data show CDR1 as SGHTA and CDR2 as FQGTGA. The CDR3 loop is CASSPSGRALWETQYF. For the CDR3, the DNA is TGTGCCAGCAGCCCTAGCGGGAGGGCCCTCTGGGAGACCCAGTACTTC.

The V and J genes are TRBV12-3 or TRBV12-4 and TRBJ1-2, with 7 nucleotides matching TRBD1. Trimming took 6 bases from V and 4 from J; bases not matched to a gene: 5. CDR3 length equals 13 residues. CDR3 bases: TGTGCCAGCAGGGGGGACAGCATCTATGGCTACACCTTC. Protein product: CASRGDSIYGYTF.

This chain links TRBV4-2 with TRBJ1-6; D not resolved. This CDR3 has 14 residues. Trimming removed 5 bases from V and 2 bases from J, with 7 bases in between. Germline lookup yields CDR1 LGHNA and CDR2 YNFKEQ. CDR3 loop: CASSSGTYNSPLHF. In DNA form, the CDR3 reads TGTGCCAGCAGCTCCGGGACCTATAATTCACCCCTCCACTTT.

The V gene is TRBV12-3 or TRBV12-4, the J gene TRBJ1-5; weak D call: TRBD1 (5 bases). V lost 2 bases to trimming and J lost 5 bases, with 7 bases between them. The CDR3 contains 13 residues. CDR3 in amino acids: CASSLSGDQPQHF. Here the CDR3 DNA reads TGTGCCAGCAGTTTATCGGGGGATCAGCCCCAGCATTTT.

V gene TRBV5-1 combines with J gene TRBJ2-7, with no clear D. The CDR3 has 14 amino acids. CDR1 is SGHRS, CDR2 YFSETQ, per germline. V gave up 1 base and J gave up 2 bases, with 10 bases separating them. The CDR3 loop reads CASSLTAHTYEQYF. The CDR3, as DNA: TGCGCCAGCAGCTTGACAGCCCACACCTACGAGCAGTACTTC.